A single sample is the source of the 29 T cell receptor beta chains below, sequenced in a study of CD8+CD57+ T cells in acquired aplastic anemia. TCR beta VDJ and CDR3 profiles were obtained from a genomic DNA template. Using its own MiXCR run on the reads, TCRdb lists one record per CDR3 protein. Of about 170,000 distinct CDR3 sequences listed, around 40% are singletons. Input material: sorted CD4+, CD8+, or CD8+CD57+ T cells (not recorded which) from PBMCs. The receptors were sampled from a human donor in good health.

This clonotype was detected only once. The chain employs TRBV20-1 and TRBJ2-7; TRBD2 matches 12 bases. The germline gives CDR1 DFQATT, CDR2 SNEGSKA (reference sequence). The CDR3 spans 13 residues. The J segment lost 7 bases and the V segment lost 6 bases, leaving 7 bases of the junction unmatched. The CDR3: CSAQTSGSVEQYF. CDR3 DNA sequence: TGCAGTGCCCAGACTAGCGGGAGTGTTGAGCAGTACTTC.

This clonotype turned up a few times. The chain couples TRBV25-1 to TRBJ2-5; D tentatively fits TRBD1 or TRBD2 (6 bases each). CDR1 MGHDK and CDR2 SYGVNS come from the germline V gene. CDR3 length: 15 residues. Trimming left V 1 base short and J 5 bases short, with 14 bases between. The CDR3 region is CASSEFKGDWETQYF. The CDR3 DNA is TGTGCCAGCAGTGAATTTAAGGGGGACTGGGAGACCCAGTACTTC.

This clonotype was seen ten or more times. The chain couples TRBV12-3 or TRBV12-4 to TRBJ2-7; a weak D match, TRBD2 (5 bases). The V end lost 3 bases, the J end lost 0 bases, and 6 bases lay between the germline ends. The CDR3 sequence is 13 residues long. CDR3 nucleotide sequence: TGTGCCAGCAGTTTGGGGAGCTCCTACGAGCAGTACTTC. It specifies CASSLGSSYEQYF.

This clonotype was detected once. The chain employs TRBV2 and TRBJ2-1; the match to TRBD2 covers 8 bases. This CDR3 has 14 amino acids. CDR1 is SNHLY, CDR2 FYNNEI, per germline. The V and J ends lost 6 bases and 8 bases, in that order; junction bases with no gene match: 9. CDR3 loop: CASRLGGVGDEQFF. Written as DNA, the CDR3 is TGTGCCAGCAGGCTCGGGGGGGTCGGGGATGAGCAGTTCTTC. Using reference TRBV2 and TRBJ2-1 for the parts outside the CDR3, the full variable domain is EPEVTQTPSHQVTQMGQEVILRCVPISNHLYFYWYRQILGQKVEFLVSFYNNEISEKSEIFDDQFSVERPDGSNFTLKIRSTKLEDSAMYFCASRLGGVGDEQFFGPGTRLTVL.

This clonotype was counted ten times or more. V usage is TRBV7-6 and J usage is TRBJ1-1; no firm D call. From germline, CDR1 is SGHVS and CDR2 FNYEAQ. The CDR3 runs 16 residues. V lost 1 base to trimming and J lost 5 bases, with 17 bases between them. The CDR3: CASSLVGGLMRTEAFF. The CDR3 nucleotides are TGTGCCAGCAGCTTAGTGGGCGGCCTAATGCGGACTGAAGCTTTCTTT.

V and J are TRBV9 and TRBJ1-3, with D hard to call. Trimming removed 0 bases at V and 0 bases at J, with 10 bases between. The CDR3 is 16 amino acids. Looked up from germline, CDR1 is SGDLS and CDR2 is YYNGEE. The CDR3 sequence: CASSVDQARSGNTIYF. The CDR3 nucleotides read TGTGCCAGCAGCGTAGATCAGGCCCGCTCTGGAAACACCATATATTTT.

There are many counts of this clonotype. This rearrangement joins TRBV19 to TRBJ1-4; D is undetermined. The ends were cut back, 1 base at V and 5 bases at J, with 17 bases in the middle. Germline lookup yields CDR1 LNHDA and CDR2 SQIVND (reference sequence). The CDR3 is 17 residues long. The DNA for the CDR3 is TGTGCCAGTAGTATAGCCGATGGTCAGTTGCAGAATGAAAAACTGTTTTTT. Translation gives CASSIADGQLQNEKLFF. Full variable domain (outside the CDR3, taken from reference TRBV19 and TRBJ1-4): DGGITQSPKYLFRKEGQNVTLSCEQNLNHDAMYWYRQDPGQGLRLIYYSQIVNDFQKGDIAEGYSVSREKKESFPLTVTSAQKNPTAFYLCASSIADGQLQNEKLFFGSGTQLSVL.

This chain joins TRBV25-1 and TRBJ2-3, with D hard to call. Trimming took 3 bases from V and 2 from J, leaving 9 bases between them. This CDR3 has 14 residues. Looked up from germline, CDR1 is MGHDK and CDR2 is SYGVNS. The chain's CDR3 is CASSDARSTDTQYF. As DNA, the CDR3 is TGTGCCAGCAGTGACGCGAGATCCACAGATACGCAGTATTTT.

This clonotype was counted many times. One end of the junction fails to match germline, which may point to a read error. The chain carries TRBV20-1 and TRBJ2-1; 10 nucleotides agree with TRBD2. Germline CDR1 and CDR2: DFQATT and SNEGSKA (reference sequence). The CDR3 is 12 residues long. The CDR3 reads CSAIQLGSGGAF. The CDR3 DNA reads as TGCAGTGCTATACAACTGGGAAGCGGGGGGGCCTTC.

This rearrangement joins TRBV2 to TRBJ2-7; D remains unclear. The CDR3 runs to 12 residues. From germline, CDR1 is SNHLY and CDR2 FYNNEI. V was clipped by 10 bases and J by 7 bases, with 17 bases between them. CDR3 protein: CATNGSPSEQYF. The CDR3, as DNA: TGTGCCACCAATGGGTCCCCAAGTGAGCAGTACTTC.

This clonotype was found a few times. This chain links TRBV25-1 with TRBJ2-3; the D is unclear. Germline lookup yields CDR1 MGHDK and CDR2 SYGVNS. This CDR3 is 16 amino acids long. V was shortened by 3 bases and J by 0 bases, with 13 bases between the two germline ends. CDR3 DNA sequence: TGTGCCAGCAGTGAGCCCAGCACCTATAGCACAGATACGCAGTATTTT. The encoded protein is CASSEPSTYSTDTQYF.

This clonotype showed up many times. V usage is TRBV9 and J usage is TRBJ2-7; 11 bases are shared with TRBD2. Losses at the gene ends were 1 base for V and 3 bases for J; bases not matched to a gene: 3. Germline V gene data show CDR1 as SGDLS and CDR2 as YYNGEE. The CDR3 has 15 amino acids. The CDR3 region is CASSVSLAGDYEQYF. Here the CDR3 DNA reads TGTGCCAGCAGCGTATCACTAGCGGGAGACTACGAGCAGTACTTC.

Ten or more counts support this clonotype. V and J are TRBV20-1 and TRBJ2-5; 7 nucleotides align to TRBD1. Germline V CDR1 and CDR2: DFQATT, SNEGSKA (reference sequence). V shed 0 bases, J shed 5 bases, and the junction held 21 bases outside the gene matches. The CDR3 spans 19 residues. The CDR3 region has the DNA TGCAGTGCTAGAGACAAGGGACAGACGGGACAGACGTACAGGGAGACCCAGTACTTC. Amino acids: CSARDKGQTGQTYRETQYF.

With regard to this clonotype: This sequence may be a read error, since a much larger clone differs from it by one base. The CDR3: CSARGGRGRSTNEKLFF. DNA for the CDR3: TGCAGTGCTAGAGGGGGCAGGGGAAGAAGTACTAATGAAAAACTGTTTTTT. This sequence joins TRBV20-1 and TRBJ1-4; maybe TRBD1 (6 bases). Trimming stripped 1 base from V and 2 bases from J, with 17 bases between. This CDR3 has 17 amino acids. Germline-derived CDR1 and CDR2 are DFQATT and SNEGSKA (reference sequence).

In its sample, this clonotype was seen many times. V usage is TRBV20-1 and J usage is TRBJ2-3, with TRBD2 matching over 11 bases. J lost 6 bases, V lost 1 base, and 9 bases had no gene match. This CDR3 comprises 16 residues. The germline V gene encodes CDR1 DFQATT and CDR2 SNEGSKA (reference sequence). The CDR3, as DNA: TGCAGTGCTAGAGGACGAGGACTAGCGGGTCCGGATACGCAGTATTTT. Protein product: CSARGRGLAGPDTQYF.

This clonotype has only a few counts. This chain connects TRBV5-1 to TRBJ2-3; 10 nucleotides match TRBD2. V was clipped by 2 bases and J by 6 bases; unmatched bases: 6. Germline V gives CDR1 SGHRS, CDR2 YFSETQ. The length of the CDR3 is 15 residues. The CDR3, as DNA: TGCGCCAGCAGCTTCAGCGGGGGGGCCTTGGATACGCAGTATTTT. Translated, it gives CASSFSGGALDTQYF.

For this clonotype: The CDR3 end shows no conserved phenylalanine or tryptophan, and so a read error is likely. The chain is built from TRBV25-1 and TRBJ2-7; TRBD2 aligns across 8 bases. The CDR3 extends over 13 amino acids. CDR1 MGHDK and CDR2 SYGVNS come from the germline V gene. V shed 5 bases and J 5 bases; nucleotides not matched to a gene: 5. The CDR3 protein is CASSFEGLDEQYL. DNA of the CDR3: TGTGCCAGCAGTTTCGAGGGACTAGACGAGCAGTACCTC.

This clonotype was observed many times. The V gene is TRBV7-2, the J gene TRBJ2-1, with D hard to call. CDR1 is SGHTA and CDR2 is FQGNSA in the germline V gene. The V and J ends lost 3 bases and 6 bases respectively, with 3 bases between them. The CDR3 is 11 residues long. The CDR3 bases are TGTGCCAGCAGCTTTGGCAATGAGCAGTTCTTC. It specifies CASSFGNEQFF.

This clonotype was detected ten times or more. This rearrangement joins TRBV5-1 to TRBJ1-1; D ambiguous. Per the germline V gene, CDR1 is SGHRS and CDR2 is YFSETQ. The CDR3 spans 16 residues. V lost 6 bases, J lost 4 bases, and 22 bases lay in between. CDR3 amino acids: CASTRWASSDGTEAFF. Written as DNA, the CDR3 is TGCGCCAGCACAAGGTGGGCGTCTTCCGATGGCACTGAAGCTTTCTTT.

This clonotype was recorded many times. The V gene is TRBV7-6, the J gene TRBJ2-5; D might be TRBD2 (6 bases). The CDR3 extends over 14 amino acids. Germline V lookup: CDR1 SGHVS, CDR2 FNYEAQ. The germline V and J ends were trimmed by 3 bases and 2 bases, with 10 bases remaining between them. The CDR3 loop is CASSFSEGQETQYF. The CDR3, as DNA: TGTGCCAGCAGCTTCTCGGAGGGGCAAGAGACCCAGTACTTC.

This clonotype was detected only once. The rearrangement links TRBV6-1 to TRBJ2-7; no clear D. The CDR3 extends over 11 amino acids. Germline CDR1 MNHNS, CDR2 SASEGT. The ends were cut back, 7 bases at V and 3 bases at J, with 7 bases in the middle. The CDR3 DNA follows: TGTGCCAGCACCCGCCTCTACGAGCAGTACTTC. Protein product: CASTRLYEQYF.

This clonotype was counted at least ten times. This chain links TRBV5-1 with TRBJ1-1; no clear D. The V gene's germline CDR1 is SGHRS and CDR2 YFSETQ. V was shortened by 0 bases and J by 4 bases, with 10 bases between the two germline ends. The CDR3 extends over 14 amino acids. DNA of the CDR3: TGCGCCAGCAGCTTGGAGAGGACGACCACTGAAGCTTTCTTT. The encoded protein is CASSLERTTTEAFF.

This CDR3 is CATSDESGLAPDTQYF. The CDR3, as DNA: TGTGCCACCAGTGATGAATCCGGACTAGCGCCAGATACGCAGTATTTT. V usage is TRBV24-1 and J usage is TRBJ2-3; 9 nucleotides line up with TRBD2. Germline V gene lookup returns CDR1 KGHDR and CDR2 SFDVKD. Trimming took 3 bases from V and 4 from J; bases not matched to a gene: 7. The CDR3 loop spans 16 amino acids.

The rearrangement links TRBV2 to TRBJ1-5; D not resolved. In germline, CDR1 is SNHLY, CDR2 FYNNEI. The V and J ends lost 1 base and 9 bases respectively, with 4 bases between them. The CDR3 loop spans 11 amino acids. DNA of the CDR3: TGTGCCAGCAGTGAAGAAGGGCCCCAGCATTTT. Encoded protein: CASSEEGPQHF.

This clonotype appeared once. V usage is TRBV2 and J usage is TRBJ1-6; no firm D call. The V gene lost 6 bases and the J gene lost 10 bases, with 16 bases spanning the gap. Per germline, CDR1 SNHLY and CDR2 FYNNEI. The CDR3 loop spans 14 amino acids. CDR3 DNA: TGTGCCAGCAGGGCGGGCCCCTTAGAGTCACCCCTCCACTTT. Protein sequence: CASRAGPLESPLHF.

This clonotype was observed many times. CDR3 residues: CASSKTGGRGTEAFF. CDR3 bases: TGTGCCAGTAGTAAGACAGGGGGCCGTGGCACTGAAGCTTTCTTT. The gene calls are TRBV19 and TRBJ1-1; 10 bases agree with TRBD1. The ends lost 4 bases at V and 4 bases at J; junction bases unmatched: 6. Germline CDR1 LNHDA, CDR2 SQIVND (reference sequence). This CDR3 is built from 15 residues. Looking up the rest from reference TRBV19 and TRBJ1-1 gives the full variable domain: DGGITQSPKYLFRKEGQNVTLSCEQNLNHDAMYWYRQDPGQGLRLIYYSQIVNDFQKGDIAEGYSVSREKKESFPLTVTSAQKNPTAFYLCASSKTGGRGTEAFFGQGTRLTVV.

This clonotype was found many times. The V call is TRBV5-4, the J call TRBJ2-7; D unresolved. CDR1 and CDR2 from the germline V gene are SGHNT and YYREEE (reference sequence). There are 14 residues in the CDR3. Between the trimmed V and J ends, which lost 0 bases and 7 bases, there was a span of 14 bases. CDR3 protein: CASSLGKGLGEQYF. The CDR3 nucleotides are TGTGCCAGCAGCTTGGGTAAGGGTTTAGGGGAGCAGTACTTC.

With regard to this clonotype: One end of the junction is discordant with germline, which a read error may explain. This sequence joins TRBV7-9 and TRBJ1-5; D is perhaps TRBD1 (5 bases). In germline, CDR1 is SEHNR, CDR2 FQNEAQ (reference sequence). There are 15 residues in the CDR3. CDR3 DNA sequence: TGTGCCAGCAGCTTAAGGGGTTATAGCAATCAGCTCCAGCATTTT. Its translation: CASSLRGYSNQLQHF. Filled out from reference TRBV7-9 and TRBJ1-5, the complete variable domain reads DTGVSQNPRHKITKRGQNVTFRCDPISEHNRLYWYRQTLGQGPEFLTYFQNEAQLEKSRLLSDRFSAERPKGSFSTLEIQRTEQGDSAMYLCASSLRGYSNQLQHFGDGTRLSIL.

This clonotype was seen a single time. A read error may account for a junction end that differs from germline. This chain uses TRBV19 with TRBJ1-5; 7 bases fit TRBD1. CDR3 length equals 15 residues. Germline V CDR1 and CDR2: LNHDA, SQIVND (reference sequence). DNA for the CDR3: TGTGCCAGCTTAGTAGGGGGCATAAGCAATCAGCCCCAGCACTTT. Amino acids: CASLVGGISNQPQHF.